This record covers a single T cell receptor beta chain. Its antigen is not yet known. No per-base quality is available; no much larger clone lies one base away. This specimen includes other DNA sequences encoding the same CDR3. The CDR3, from cysteine to phenylalanine, totals 11 residues. The DNA shown is the 33-base CDR3, in frame from base 1. V drops 5 bases and J drops 1 base, leaving 3 bases in between. Looking up the germline V gene (reference sequence) yields CDR1 SEHNR and CDR2 FQNEAQ. The sample comes from a study of beta chain features in type 1 diabetes (dated by TCRdb to 2017 to 2018). Describing the broader study: No differences in mean age, gender distribution, total cell number or subset yield were found between patients and healthy donors. A total of about 100 million sorted cells were examined across all samples, and RNA yield correlated strongly with the number of cells per subset. The study compared the TCRB repertoires of sorted circulating CD4+ T cell subsets in recently diagnosed type 1 diabetes patients with those in matched healthy donors. Regulatory and stem cell-like memory subsets were isolated from only 8 patients and about 8 healthy donors, whereas naive and central memory subsets came from all 30 or so donors. Study-wide findings and limitations: Fewer insertions and more nucleotide deletions at VDJ recombination sites were observed in patients with type 1 diabetes, implying thymic rearrangement abnormalities. Type 1 diabetes patients showed a moderate but significant shortening of TCRB CDR3 length in all four CD4+ subsets. Because cDNA was sequenced instead of genomic DNA, highly expressing activated cells could be over-represented, though the groups showed no difference in activation or CD3 levels. Because small numbers of individuals were included in the HLA sub-analyses, any influence of HLA type on TCRB rearrangement was left unresolved. PCR might favor shorter templates, but patient and control samples were amplified and corrected together, so any skew would affect both groups equally. Naive, central memory and regulatory TCRB repertoires appeared more similar among patients than among healthy donors.

The High Capacity cDNA Reverse Transcription Kit was used to reverse transcribe all of the isolated RNA, meaning that expressed TCRB transcripts were what got sequenced. Deep immunoSEQ sequencing was applied to naive, central memory and regulatory T cell samples, giving an average of about 3.6 million total reads per sample. Sorted cells were lysed in RLT buffer, and RNA was extracted using DNase-treated RNeasy Micro or Mini kits according to cell number. Each cell subset was processed separately to prevent cross-contamination, with patient and healthy donor samples processed together. The immunoSEQ multiplex PCR was used to amplify TCRB sequences from cDNA, yielding 87-bp fragments that span the CDR3 region. Amplicons were sequenced on the Illumina HiSeq platform. Processing in the source paper ran as follows. PCR bias was computationally corrected using synthetic template baselines, reads within Hamming distance 2 were collapsed, and singletons that could not be merged were discarded. By aligning reads against IMGT, V, D and J genes, CDR3 length, and insertions or deletions at six rearrangement sites were assigned. Within each subset, clonotype counts were normalized to the number of sorted cells before true diversity and Gini coefficients were calculated with the tcR R package. Repertoire sharing was quantified using the overlap coefficient calculated on TCRB nucleotide sequences. Out-of-frame TCRB sequences from naive cells were analyzed as a proxy for the pre-selection repertoire. The table was pulled from immuneACCESS by TCRdb, which kept in-frame rearrangements only. Such tables lose some clones; where checked, under half of the loss comes from unresolved V genes, and the rest has no known cause. V, J and clone size are those of that table, while D and trimming were read from the DNA. The sample has about 900,000 clones on record, about a sixth of them singletons. The ten largest account for 0.02% to 0.03% of the sample.

Each donor gave one peripheral blood draw, averaging approximately 0.11 L, which was collected into heparinised tubes. A BD FACSAria II was used to sort naive, central memory, regulatory and stem cell-like memory CD4+ T cells with a panel that included CD45RO, CCR7, CD25, CD127, CD95 and CD27. All sorted populations exceeded 98% purity. PBMCs were isolated right away by Lymphoprep density gradient centrifugation and were stained directly, without culture. So that batch effects would be minimized, each experiment stained and sorted samples in pairs, pairing one healthy donor with one patient. The clonotype was recovered from a woman aged 18-29 years in good health. The source material was naive CD4+ T cells from blood. The cell subset or site label for this specimen denotes: true naive CD4+ T cells. This chain is built from TRBV7-9 and TRBJ2-7, with the D gene call left open. The DNA sequence reads TGTGCCAGCAGCATATCCTACGAGCAGTACTTC. This gives the protein CASSISYEQYF. This CDR3, with the reference TRBV7-9 and TRBJ2-7 proteins standing in past its ends, gives the full variable domain DTGVSQNPRHKITKRGQNVTFRCDPISEHNRLYWYRQTLGQGPEFLTYFQNEAQLEKSRLLSDRFSAERPKGSFSTLEIQRTEQGDSAMYLCASSISYEQYFGPGTRLTVT.